Below are 22 T cell receptor beta chains sequenced from a single sample in a study of blood T cell repertoires in COVID-19. Generated by immunoSEQ multiplex PCR, the TCRdb table keeps only in-frame clones and is missing some. Here the sample spans fewer than 40,000 clones, about 77% being singletons. Specimen: peripheral blood. These receptors originate from a man between 60 and 70 years old with acute or convalescent COVID-19.

This chain links TRBV20-1 with TRBJ1-2; D unclear. Trimming shortened V by 2 bases and J by 4 bases, and 5 bases separated the two germline ends. This CDR3 has 11 amino acids. Germline CDR1 DFQATT, CDR2 SNEGSKA (reference sequence). In DNA form, the CDR3 reads TGCAGTGCTAGATACGGCTATGGCTACACCTTC. Protein: CSARYGYGYTF.

The chain has TRBV12-3 or TRBV12-4 and TRBJ2-7; D not certain. The V gene lost 7 bases and the J gene lost 0 bases, with 7 bases spanning the gap. The CDR3 covers 12 residues. CDR3 in DNA: TGTGCCAGCAAACTGAACTCCTACGAGCAGTACTTC. It encodes CASKLNSYEQYF.

This clone was detected a few times. The rearrangement uses TRBV4-1 and TRBJ2-7; 10 nucleotides match TRBD2. The CDR3 length is 14 residues. J gave up 4 bases and V 3 bases, and 3 bases lay outside the gene matches. The germline gives CDR1 MGHRA, CDR2 YSYEKL. CDR3 in amino acids: CASSHSSGSYEQYF. The CDR3 DNA is TGCGCCAGCAGCCATTCTAGCGGGAGTTACGAGCAGTACTTC.

The rearrangement links TRBV2 to TRBJ2-7; TRBD2 might be the D (6 bases). V was cut by 5 bases and J by 4 bases, with 12 bases left in between. In germline, CDR1 is SNHLY, CDR2 FYNNEI. The CDR3 sequence is 13 residues long. The CDR3 reads CASSKEGQYEQYF. CDR3 DNA sequence: TGTGCCAGCAGTAAGGAGGGCCAATACGAGCAGTACTTC.

The chain recombines TRBV12-3 or TRBV12-4 with TRBJ2-1; D gene ambiguous. Trimming shortened V by 8 bases and J by 4 bases, and 6 bases separated the two germline ends. CDR3 length: 11 residues. The CDR3 region has the DNA TGTGCCAGCGGTACATACAATGAGCAGTTCTTC. Its translation is CASGTYNEQFF.

The rearrangement joins TRBV28 to TRBJ1-1; D unresolved. V was pared by 3 bases and J by 7 bases, with 12 bases between. Per the germline V gene, CDR1 is MDHEN and CDR2 is SYDVKM. The CDR3 consists of 13 residues. The DNA of the CDR3 is TGTGCCAGCAGTTTTCGGTTTATCATTGAAGCTTTCTTT. It is translated as CASSFRFIIEAFF.

The chain carries TRBV7-2 and TRBJ1-2; D uncertain. The germline CDR1 and CDR2 sequences are SGHTA and FQGNSA. CDR3 size: 15 residues. Trimming left V 5 bases short and J 4 bases short, with 17 bases between. CDR3 amino acids: CASSHPTESRYGYTF. The CDR3 coding sequence is TGTGCCAGCAGCCACCCGACGGAGTCACGCTATGGCTACACCTTC.

This rearrangement joins TRBV11-2 to TRBJ1-2, with D perhaps matching TRBD1 (5 bases). The V gene lost 5 bases and the J gene lost 2 bases, with 15 bases spanning the gap. Germline V lookup: CDR1 SGHAT, CDR2 FQNNGV. The CDR3 is made up of 15 amino acids. CDR3 DNA: TGTGCCAGCAGCCACACCGCAGGGCGGAACTATGGCTACACCTTC. Translating gives CASSHTAGRNYGYTF.

Comment on this clone: This CDR3 is also generated by other DNA sequences in the sample. The V call is TRBV6-2 or TRBV6-3, the J call TRBJ1-1, with TRBD1 matching over 7 bases. This CDR3 comprises 14 residues. The ends lost 5 bases at V and 2 bases at J; junction bases unmatched: 5. CDR1 is MNHEY, CDR2 SVGEGT, per germline. The CDR3: CASSRTGENTEAFF. In DNA form, the CDR3 reads TGTGCCAGCAGTCGGACAGGCGAAAACACTGAAGCTTTCTTT.

V gene TRBV11-2 combines with J gene TRBJ2-1, with a weak D call TRBD2 (5 bases). The germline V gene has CDR1 SGHAT and CDR2 FQNNGV. Between the trimmed V and J ends, which lost 2 bases and 6 bases, there was a span of 8 bases. The CDR3 has 13 residues. The CDR3 DNA sequence: TGTGCCAGCAGCTTAAGAGGGTTCAATGAGCAGTTCTTC. Its translation: CASSLRGFNEQFF.

The chain employs TRBV7-2 and TRBJ2-3; D is unclear. The CDR3 loop spans 13 amino acids. Germline V gives CDR1 SGHTA, CDR2 FQGNSA. The germline V and J ends were trimmed by 0 bases and 4 bases, with 5 bases remaining between them. The CDR3 DNA reads TGTGCCAGCAGCTTAGCGAGCGCAGATACGCAGTATTTT. Translated, it gives CASSLASADTQYF.

The rearrangement links TRBV27 to TRBJ2-7; maybe TRBD1 (6 bases). Deletions cut 1 base from V and 3 bases from J, with 13 bases between. The CDR3 totals 15 residues. Germline V gives CDR1 MNHEY, CDR2 SMNVEV (reference sequence). In nucleotides, the CDR3 is TGTGCCAGCAGTTTATGGGGACAACGAGTCTACGAGCAGTACTTC. Its protein is CASSLWGQRVYEQYF.

This chain uses TRBV27 with TRBJ2-3, with D unclear. Trimming stripped 5 bases from V and 4 bases from J, with 7 bases between. Germline values: CDR1 MNHEY, CDR2 SMNVEV (reference sequence). The CDR3 is made up of 12 amino acids. CDR3 coding DNA: TGTGCCAGCAGTCTCCAGTCAGATACGCAGTATTTT. It translates to CASSLQSDTQYF.

The gene calls are TRBV6-5 and TRBJ2-5, with TRBD1 identical over 7 bases. Germline CDR1 and CDR2: MNHEY and SVGAGI. CDR3 length: 13 amino acids. J lost 5 bases, V lost 6 bases, and 6 bases had no gene match. The CDR3 reads CASSLHRGETQYF. The CDR3 DNA is TGTGCCAGCAGCCTCCACAGGGGCGAGACCCAGTACTTC.

The rearrangement links TRBV5-1 to TRBJ2-7; 9 bases agree with TRBD1. Germline trimming cut 4 bases from V and 5 bases from J; bases unmatched to any gene: 7. CDR1 and CDR2 from the germline V gene are SGHRS and YFSETQ. The CDR3 is 14 residues long. The CDR3 spells CASSNGQGRDEQYF. DNA for the CDR3: TGCGCCAGCAGCAACGGACAGGGGAGGGACGAGCAGTACTTC.

The V and J genes are TRBV19 and TRBJ1-5, with 7 bases lining up with TRBD1. V gave up 1 base and J gave up 6 bases; unmatched junction bases: 6. Looked up from germline, CDR1 is LNHDA and CDR2 is SQIVND (reference sequence). This CDR3 spans 15 amino acids. CDR3 coding DNA: TGTGCCAGTAGTATAGCTGGAGGGGGCGGTCAGCCCCAGCATTTT. It yields the protein CASSIAGGGGQPQHF.

The chain recombines TRBV5-6 with TRBJ1-3; D is undetermined. Germline V gives CDR1 SGHDT, CDR2 YYEEEE. This CDR3 is built from 15 residues. V was pared by 0 bases and J by 3 bases, with 10 bases between. The chain's CDR3 is CASSLVMALGNTIYF. The DNA of the CDR3 is TGTGCCAGCAGCTTGGTGATGGCCCTTGGAAACACCATATATTTT.

The chain has TRBV11-3 and TRBJ2-1, with a tentative D call TRBD2 (6 bases). The CDR3 contains 15 residues. Germline assignment: CDR1 SGHNT and CDR2 YENEEA. Trimming removed 3 bases from V and 9 bases from J, with 18 bases in between. This CDR3 is CASSFFNGGLGEQFF. The CDR3 nucleotides are TGTGCCAGCAGCTTTTTTAACGGGGGTCTCGGTGAGCAGTTCTTC.

V gene TRBV5-1 combines with J gene TRBJ2-7; 10 bases are shared with TRBD1. The CDR3 length is 18 residues. CDR1 is SGHRS, CDR2 YFSETQ, per germline. V dropped 0 bases and J dropped 3; count of bases not matched to a gene: 12. The CDR3 DNA sequence: TGCGCCAGCAGCTTGGTGGCGACCGGGACAGGGGTCCTCTACGAGCAGTACTTC. Residues: CASSLVATGTGVLYEQYF. The full variable domain, with the rest looked up from reference TRBV5-1 and TRBJ2-7, is KAGVTQTPRYLIKTRGQQVTLSCSPISGHRSVSWYQQTPGQGLQFLFEYFSETQRNKGNFPGRFSGRQFSNSRSEMNVSTLELGDSALYLCASSLVATGTGVLYEQYFGPGTRLTVT.

J is TRBJ1-2 and V is TRBV29-1; the D is unclear. Per germline, CDR1 SQVTM and CDR2 ANQGSEA. The CDR3 consists of 12 residues. V lost 4 bases and J 0 bases, leaving 6 bases between the germline ends. CDR3 sequence reads: CSVASANYGYTF. In DNA, the CDR3 is TGCAGCGTTGCGTCCGCTAACTATGGCTACACCTTC.

As DNA, the CDR3 is TGCGCCAGCAGCGTGGGACAGGGGGCTTTTGGAAACACCATATATTTT. Translating gives CASSVGQGAFGNTIYF. The chain carries TRBV5-1 and TRBJ1-3; 12 positions agree with TRBD1. The CDR3 contains 16 residues. The trim removed 4 bases at V and 3 bases at J, leaving 5 bases unmatched. Germline values: CDR1 SGHRS, CDR2 YFSETQ.

The chain recombines TRBV2 with TRBJ2-5; TRBD2 agrees at 12 bases. J lost 4 bases, V lost 5 bases, and 5 bases had no gene match. This CDR3 comprises 15 residues. Germline V lookup: CDR1 SNHLY, CDR2 FYNNEI. This CDR3 reads CASSPQGLAGETQYF. CDR3 nucleotide sequence: TGTGCCAGCAGTCCCCAGGGACTAGCGGGAGAGACCCAGTACTTC.